Following are 24 T cell receptor beta chains from one sample sequenced in a study of T-cell reconstitution after alpha-beta-depleted transplantation in children. Unique molecular identifiers were incorporated into the prepared TCRbeta library. TCRdb passed the PCR reads through MiXCR, listing each CDR3 protein once. Seen here are hundreds of thousands of distinct CDR3 sequences, approximately 17% observed once, and the top ten hold 1.1%. Here the sequenced sample was PBMCs from the stem cell graft donor, taken from the stem cell graft. The receptor source for this set is a human donor who donated a stem cell graft to a child with acute myeloid leukemia.

This clonotype has ten or more counts. The chain combines TRBV7-2 with TRBJ1-5; no reliable D call. CDR3 size: 14 residues. Germline V gene data show CDR1 as SGHTA and CDR2 as FQGNSA. The V and J ends lost 2 bases and 1 base respectively, with 6 bases between them. The CDR3 DNA reads TGTGCCAGCAGCTTATCGAGGAGCAATCAGCCCCAGCATTTT. As protein: CASSLSRSNQPQHF.

This clonotype was counted ten times or more. The chain couples TRBV20-1 to TRBJ1-2; TRBD1 matches 9 bases. The J segment lost 6 bases and the V segment lost 6 bases, leaving 11 bases of the junction unmatched. There are 14 residues in the CDR3. CDR1 is DFQATT, CDR2 SNEGSKA, per germline (reference sequence). In DNA, the CDR3 is TGCAGTGCCCCTGAGCCCGGGACAGGGAATGGCTACACCTTC. This codes for CSAPEPGTGNGYTF.

This clonotype was counted only a few times. CDR3 bases: TGTGCCAGCAGCTCTTCCGGGGCCTATTACACTGAAGCTTTCTTT. It translates to CASSSSGAYYTEAFF. The genes are TRBV7-9 and TRBJ1-1; D might be TRBD1 (5 bases). The germline gives CDR1 SEHNR, CDR2 FQNEAQ (reference sequence). This CDR3 has 15 amino acids. V lost 4 bases and J 3 bases, leaving 15 bases between the germline ends.

The V and J genes are TRBV28 and TRBJ1-2; TRBD1 matches 10 bases. Germline V lookup: CDR1 MDHEN, CDR2 SYDVKM. This CDR3 has 16 residues. V lost 5 bases to trimming and J lost 5 bases; unmatched junction nucleotides: 11. CDR3 nucleotide sequence: TGTGCCAGCAGTCCAGTTCGACAGGGGGCTCGATATGGCTACACCTTC. Residues: CASSPVRQGARYGYTF.

The genes are TRBV5-4 and TRBJ2-1; 7 nucleotides align to TRBD1. The CDR3 is made up of 17 amino acids. Germline V lookup: CDR1 SGHNT, CDR2 YYREEE (reference sequence). V lost 0 bases, J lost 3 bases, and 9 bases stayed unmatched. CDR3 sequence (DNA): TGTGCCAGCAGCTTGGGAGCGACAGGGTCAGTCTACAATGAGCAGTTCTTC. Its translation is CASSLGATGSVYNEQFF.

This clonotype appeared a few times. The V and J genes are TRBV25-1 and TRBJ1-2, with D perhaps matching TRBD1 (5 bases). With 0 bases removed from V and 6 bases from J, the gap between germline ends came to 14 bases. CDR1 MGHDK and CDR2 SYGVNS come from the germline V gene. This CDR3 contains 15 residues. CDR3 nucleotide sequence: TGTGCCAGCAGTGAATATGGGGCGCCGGGGAATGGCTACACCTTC. This codes for CASSEYGAPGNGYTF.

The rearrangement joins TRBV24-1 to TRBJ2-2; no firm D call. V gave up 10 bases and J gave up 1 base, with 6 bases separating them. In germline, CDR1 is KGHDR, CDR2 SFDVKD. The CDR3 is 12 residues long. CDR3: CATGLNTGELFF. CDR3 DNA sequence: TGTGCCACGGGCCTGAACACCGGGGAGCTGTTTTTT.

This clonotype was seen a handful of times. The rearrangement joins TRBV5-1 to TRBJ2-7, with no clear D. V lost 2 bases to trimming and J lost 0 bases, with 12 bases between them. Germline V gives CDR1 SGHRS, CDR2 YFSETQ. CDR3 length: 15 residues. The chain's CDR3 is CASSLEQLSSYEQYF. CDR3 coding DNA: TGCGCCAGCAGCTTAGAACAACTGAGCTCCTACGAGCAGTACTTC.

The chain uses TRBV6-2 or TRBV6-3 and TRBJ2-1, with TRBD2 matching over 12 bases. Unmatched junction bases numbered 15, after V lost 6 bases and J lost 0 bases. The CDR3 has 20 residues. Looked up from germline, CDR1 is MNHEY and CDR2 is SVGEGT. CDR3 sequence: CASSPAPGLAGSSSYNEQFF. The CDR3 bases are TGTGCCAGCAGCCCAGCCCCGGGACTAGCGGGCTCAAGCTCCTACAATGAGCAGTTCTTC.

This clonotype has more than one count but fewer than ten. CDR3 DNA: TGTGCCAGCAGCCGGGCCGGCTACAATGAGCAGTTCTTC. Its translation: CASSRAGYNEQFF. This chain uses TRBV12-3 or TRBV12-4 with TRBJ2-1; no firm D call. This CDR3 comprises 13 residues. Trimming pared 6 bases from V and 3 bases from J, leaving 9 bases between.

This chain joins TRBV30 and TRBJ2-1, with 14 nucleotides matching TRBD2. V shed 8 bases, J shed 9 bases, and the junction held 12 bases outside the gene matches. The CDR3 loop spans 15 amino acids. Germline-derived CDR1 and CDR2 are GTSNPN and SVGIG (reference sequence). The chain's CDR3 is CARRLAGGRLSEQFF. The CDR3 DNA follows: TGTGCCAGACGACTAGCGGGGGGGCGCCTCAGTGAGCAGTTCTTC.

This clonotype was counted at least ten times. The chain links TRBV20-1 to TRBJ2-1, with 10 bases fitting TRBD2. This CDR3 spans 15 amino acids. With V trimmed by 3 bases and J by 2 bases, 4 bases remained unmatched. Per the germline V gene, CDR1 is DFQATT and CDR2 is SNEGSKA (reference sequence). The CDR3 region is CSASGTSGAYNEQFF. CDR3 bases: TGCAGTGCTAGTGGAACTAGCGGGGCCTACAATGAGCAGTTCTTC.

This clonotype showed up many times. The genes are TRBV6-5 and TRBJ2-1; D call uncertain. V was trimmed by 0 bases and J by 6 bases, leaving 0 bases between them. This CDR3 has 11 amino acids. CDR1 MNHEY and CDR2 SVGAGI come from the germline V gene. DNA of the CDR3: TGTGCCAGCAGTTACTCCAATGAGCAGTTCTTC. Protein product: CASSYSNEQFF.

At least ten counts were recorded for this clonotype. The chain links TRBV7-2 to TRBJ2-7; D remains unclear. CDR1 and CDR2 from the germline V gene are SGHTA and FQGNSA. The V and J ends lost 1 base and 4 bases respectively, with 8 bases between them. This CDR3 spans 13 amino acids. CDR3 bases: TGTGCCAGCAGCTTAGGTTGGCGGTACGAGCAGTACTTC. Residues: CASSLGWRYEQYF.

The V gene is TRBV5-1, the J gene TRBJ2-3; 11 positions match TRBD2. The J segment lost 5 bases and the V segment lost 4 bases, leaving 18 bases of the junction unmatched. The CDR3 sequence is 19 residues long. From germline, CDR1 is SGHRS and CDR2 YFSETQ. CDR3 sequence reads: CASSQTIFLAGGSRDTQYF. DNA of the CDR3: TGCGCCAGCAGCCAAACTATCTTCCTAGCGGGGGGTTCGCGAGATACGCAGTATTTT.

This clonotype was counted between two and nine times. V is TRBV7-9 and J is TRBJ2-1, with D possibly being TRBD2 (6 bases). CDR3 length: 12 amino acids. Germline lookup yields CDR1 SEHNR and CDR2 FQNEAQ (reference sequence). V was clipped by 5 bases and J by 8 bases, with 10 bases between them. The CDR3: CASSTASDEQFF. The DNA of the CDR3 is TGTGCCAGCAGCACCGCTAGCGATGAGCAGTTCTTC.

As regards this clonotype: This may arise from a read error, as a much more abundant clone is one base away. CDR3 DNA: TGCAGTGCTCCGAGGGGGGGGCGCGATGAAAAACCGTTTTTT. Its protein is CSAPRGGRDEKPFF. The chain combines TRBV20-1 with TRBJ1-4; a weak D match, TRBD1 (6 bases). The CDR3 runs 14 residues. CDR1 and CDR2 (germline): DFQATT, SNEGSKA (reference sequence).

In this sample, this clonotype turned up many times. This sequence joins TRBV20-1 and TRBJ2-1, with 9 bases matching TRBD2. Losses at the gene ends were 1 base for V and 5 bases for J; bases not matched to a gene: 12. In germline, CDR1 is DFQATT, CDR2 SNEGSKA (reference sequence). The CDR3 contains 17 residues. CDR3 sequence (DNA): TGCAGTGCTAGAGTGTTAAAGGCTAGCGGGGTAAACAATGAGCAGTTCTTC. It specifies CSARVLKASGVNNEQFF.

This clonotype was detected a few times. The chain has TRBV27 and TRBJ1-2; D call uncertain. CDR3 length equals 13 residues. Trimming stripped 8 bases from V and 5 bases from J, with 15 bases between. CDR1 and CDR2 (germline): MNHEY, SMNVEV (reference sequence). CDR3 nucleotide sequence: TGTGCCAGCCGGCCCTCGAGCCCTTATGGCTACACCTTC. Its protein product is CASRPSSPYGYTF.

This clonotype has at least ten counts. The chain recombines TRBV20-1 with TRBJ2-1; D might be TRBD1 (5 bases). Per the germline V gene, CDR1 is DFQATT and CDR2 is SNEGSKA (reference sequence). The ends were cut back, 2 bases at V and 0 bases at J, with 11 bases in the middle. There are 15 residues in the CDR3. Here the CDR3 DNA reads TGCAGTGCTAGAACTCAGGGTTCCTCCTACAATGAGCAGTTCTTC. This gives the protein CSARTQGSSYNEQFF.

The chain has TRBV7-3 and TRBJ2-5; D might be TRBD1 or TRBD2, each matching 5 bases. The CDR3 spans 14 residues. The germline CDR1 and CDR2 sequences are SGHTA and FQGTGA. Trimming pared 0 bases from V and 5 bases from J, leaving 10 bases between. CDR3 nucleotides: TGTGCCAGCAGCTTAACCGGGACCGGGGAGACCCAGTACTTC. As protein: CASSLTGTGETQYF.

Turning to this clonotype: A single base separates this from a much larger clone, so it may be a read error. This rearrangement joins TRBV7-8 to TRBJ1-1; no definite D call. V was trimmed by 0 bases and J by 0 bases, leaving 5 bases between them. CDR3 length equals 14 residues. CDR1 is SGHVS and CDR2 is FQNEAQ in the germline V gene. Here the CDR3 DNA reads TGTGCCAGCAGCTTAGCCTTCATGAACACTGAAGCTTTCTTT. Its protein product is CASSLAFMNTEAFF.

The sample holds many counts of this clonotype. This rearrangement joins TRBV7-2 to TRBJ2-7; D is unclear. Trimming took 4 bases from V and 0 from J, leaving 4 bases between them. From germline, CDR1 is SGHTA and CDR2 FQGNSA. The CDR3 is 12 residues long. The CDR3 loop is CASSSISYEQYF. The CDR3 nucleotides are TGTGCCAGCAGCTCCATCTCCTACGAGCAGTACTTC.

This clonotype was seen more than once but under ten times. The V gene is TRBV27, the J gene TRBJ2-5, with 10 nucleotides matching TRBD2. The germline gives CDR1 MNHEY, CDR2 SMNVEV (reference sequence). The CDR3 is 13 amino acids. The junction had 8 bases not matched to a gene; V was cut back by 10 bases and J by 6 bases. CDR3 DNA sequence: TGTGCCATCCGGGGTAGCGGGGGGAAGACCCAGTACTTC. Translated, it gives CAIRGSGGKTQYF.